One TCR beta chain is described in this entry. One end of the junction varies from germline; a read error may be responsible. TCRbeta libraries were built with three rounds of nested PCR, modified from ARM-PCR. TCRdb analysed the multiplex PCR reads with MiXCR anew, one entry per CDR3 protein. The sample records over 80,000 distinct CDR3 sequences, 75% to 90% being singletons. This entry comes from a study of tumor and adjacent non-tumor tissue in lung cancer. Study details: Patients comprised about a dozen adenocarcinoma, a couple of squamous cell carcinoma and 1 small cell lung cancer.

This CDR3 has 16 amino acids. Germline V gene lookup returns CDR1 MNHNS and CDR2 SASEGT. No cell sorting was done before RNA was extracted from the tissue. The normal lung tissue was taken more than 3 cm from the tumor edge. What was sequenced was distant non-tumor lung tissue. This rearrangement joins TRBV6-1 to TRBJ2-3; D gene uncertain. This TCR was recovered from a man aged 55-75 years with small cell lung cancer. The CDR3 nucleotides are TGTGCCAGCAGTGCGTACAAGGGTAAGGGCACTGATACGCAGTATTTT. The encoded protein is CASSAYKGKGTDTQYF.